Below, 2 T cell receptor beta chains from the same sample are listed, as sequenced in a study of cytotoxic CD8 clonotypes in ibrutinib-treated CLL. The assay was immunoSEQ multiplex PCR, and TCRdb's table has in-frame clones only and misses some. The table records about 35,000 clones, 70% to 80% of them present only once. Sequenced material: PBMCs, taken at disease progression, from a patient treated with ibrutinib. The receptors derive from a human donor with chronic lymphocytic leukemia.

This chain joins TRBV21-1 and TRBJ2-1; the listed D gene, TRBD1, was not tested against the DNA. TRBV21-1 is reported as a pseudogene. This CDR3 comprises 16 residues. CDR3 loop: CASSKLRQGTYNEQFF. CDR3 in DNA: TGTGCCAGCAGCAAACTCCGACAGGGAACCTACAATGAGCAGTTCTTC.

CDR3 amino acids: CSVGLAGGSYNEQFF. The CDR3 DNA reads as TGCAGCGTTGGTCTAGCGGGGGGCTCCTACAATGAGCAGTTCTTC. The rearrangement uses TRBV29-1 and TRBJ2-1, with 11 bases fitting TRBD2. With V trimmed by 4 bases and J by 0 bases, 2 bases remained unmatched. This CDR3 contains 15 residues. CDR1 and CDR2 from the germline V gene are SQVTM and ANQGSEA.